Listed below are T cell receptor beta chains from one sample, sequenced in a study of CD8+ T cells in alopecia areata. TCRdb's table, derived via immunoSEQ multiplex PCR, lists solely in-frame clones and lacks some. The sample lists over 120,000 clones, about three fifths occurring once. Specimen: CD4+ T cells sorted from blood, collected at week 0. These receptors all come from a human donor with alopecia areata. Both conserved end residues are part of each CDR3. The D gene is left open where the match is weak. Size tells how often a clone was seen (once, few, many) or the class of an expanded clone, and some rows leave it out.

v_gene	j_gene	d_gene	abundance	CDR3nt	CDR3aa
TRBV6-1	TRBJ2-3	NA	NA	TGTGCCAGCAGTAGGCAGGTGTCAGATACGCAGTATTTT	CASSRQVSDTQYF
TRBV5-1	TRBJ1-1	NA	NA	TGCGCCAGCAGCTTGGTGGACACTAAAGAAGCTTTCTTT	CASSLVDTKEAFF
TRBV2	TRBJ2-5	TRBD2	NA	TGTGCCAGCAGTGCGGGGGGGCGTCAAGAGACCCAGTACTTC	CASSAGGRQETQYF
TRBV30	TRBJ1-1	NA	few	TGTGCCTGGGGACAGACGAACACTGAAGCTTTCTTT	CAWGQTNTEAFF
TRBV4-2	TRBJ2-7	NA	NA	TGTGCCAGCAGCCAACCTACAGAATACGAGCAGTACTTC	CASSQPTEYEQYF
TRBV7-9	TRBJ1-2	NA	few	TGTGCCAGCAGCCAGGACAGCTACTATGGCTACACCTTC	CASSQDSYYGYTF
TRBV19	TRBJ2-5	NA	NA	TGTGCCAGTAGTCCCCGTAGGGTCGAGACCCAGTACTTC	CASSPRRVETQYF
TRBV29-1	TRBJ1-2	TRBD1	once	TGCAGCGTTGTATTGGCAGGGGGCTATGGCTACACCTTC	CSVVLAGGYGYTF
TRBV29-1	TRBJ2-3	NA	NA	TGCAGCGTTGATGCCGGGGGCGGGGATACGCAGTATTTT	CSVDAGGGDTQYF
TRBV10-3	TRBJ1-2	NA	NA	TGTGCCATCAGTGAGGGCGACGGCCGGTGGTATGGCTACACCTTC	CAISEGDGRWYGYTF
TRBV9	TRBJ1-6	NA	NA	TGTGCCAGCAGCCCCCACGGGGCGGACAATTCACCCCTCCACTTT	CASSPHGADNSPLHF
TRBV19	TRBJ1-5	TRBD1	few	TGTGCCAGTAGTACTCAAGGACAGGCCCGCTATAGCAATCAGCCCCAGCATTTT	CASSTQGQARYSNQPQHF
TRBV30	TRBJ1-1	TRBD1	few	TGTGCCTGGAGATCATCAGGGGGGGCTGAAGCTTTCTTT	CAWRSSGGAEAFF
TRBV25-1	TRBJ2-7	NA	NA	TGTGCCAGCCCTAGGAGGAGTCACCAGTACTTC	CASPRRSHQYF
TRBV9	TRBJ1-6	NA	NA	TGTGCCAGCAGCGTAGCGAGTAATTCACCCCTCCACTTT	CASSVASNSPLHF
TRBV30	TRBJ1-2	NA	few	TGTGCGGGAAGAAGAGCCTATGGCTACACCTTC	CAGRRAYGYTF
TRBV7-2	TRBJ2-3	NA	once	TGTGCCAGCAGCTTAGCGGTACAGGGTTCAGATACGCAGTATTTT	CASSLAVQGSDTQYF
TRBV29-1	TRBJ1-1	NA	NA	TGCAGCGTTGAAACCGGGATGAACACTGAAGCTTTCTTT	CSVETGMNTEAFF
TRBV6-5	TRBJ2-3	NA	NA	TGTGCCAGCGACGCCCGACGACGGGCGCTTGATACGCAGTATTTT	CASDARRRALDTQYF
TRBV29-1	TRBJ1-2	NA	NA	TGCAGCGTTGGATGGGATGGCTACACCTTC	CSVGWDGYTF
TRBV13	TRBJ1-6	NA	once	TGTGCCAGCAGCCCCCGATTTGATAATTCACCCCTCCACTTT	CASSPRFDNSPLHF
TRBV7-9	TRBJ2-7	TRBD2	NA	TGTGCCAGCACCAACGGGGGGACCAGCTCCTACGAGCAGTACTTC	CASTNGGTSSYEQYF
TRBV30	TRBJ1-5	NA	NA	TGTGCCTGGAGTGTACTCGGGGGATCAAATCAGCCCCAGCATTTT	CAWSVLGGSNQPQHF
TRBV30	TRBJ2-7	NA	NA	TGTGCCTGGAGTGGAGGGTACGAGCAGTACTTC	CAWSGGYEQYF
TRBV9	TRBJ1-2	TRBD1	NA	TGTGCCAGCAGCGCGCAGGGACAGTTCTATGGCTACACCTTC	CASSAQGQFYGYTF
TRBV7-9	TRBJ2-5	NA	few	TGTGCCAGCAGCTCGGGGGACGGGACCCAGTACTTC	CASSSGDGTQYF
TRBV4-3	TRBJ1-6	TRBD1	few	TGCGCCAGCAGCCGGTCCGGGACAGGCGGTTCACCCCTCCACTTT	CASSRSGTGGSPLHF
TRBV10-3	TRBJ1-6	TRBD1	once	TGTGCCATCAGAGTAGGACAGGGAGACTCACCCCTCCACTTT	CAIRVGQGDSPLHF
TRBV30	TRBJ1-1	TRBD1	NA	TGTGCCTGGAAAGAGGGGGCTGGCACTGAAGCTTTCTTT	CAWKEGAGTEAFF
TRBV29-1	TRBJ2-5	NA	NA	TGCAGCGTTGAAGATGGTACAGAGACCCAGTACTTC	CSVEDGTETQYF
TRBV11-2	TRBJ1-2	TRBD1	NA	TGTGCCAGCAGCGACCTGGGACAGGGGAACTATGGCTACACCTTC	CASSDLGQGNYGYTF
TRBV5-1	TRBJ2-1	NA	few	TGCGCCAGCAGTGGGGTAGGGGCGGACCTTGAGCAGTTCTTC	CASSGVGADLEQFF
TRBV7-2	TRBJ1-1	NA	many	TGTGCCAGCAGCCCTCAGGGACGAAGAACTGAAGCTTTCTTT	CASSPQGRRTEAFF
TRBV11-3	TRBJ1-5	NA	NA	TGTGCCAGCAGCCTTGATGGGGTCCAGCCCCAGCATTTT	CASSLDGVQPQHF
TRBV29-1	TRBJ1-2	TRBD1	NA	TGCAGCACTTTGGACAGGGGTCATGGCTACACCTTC	CSTLDRGHGYTF